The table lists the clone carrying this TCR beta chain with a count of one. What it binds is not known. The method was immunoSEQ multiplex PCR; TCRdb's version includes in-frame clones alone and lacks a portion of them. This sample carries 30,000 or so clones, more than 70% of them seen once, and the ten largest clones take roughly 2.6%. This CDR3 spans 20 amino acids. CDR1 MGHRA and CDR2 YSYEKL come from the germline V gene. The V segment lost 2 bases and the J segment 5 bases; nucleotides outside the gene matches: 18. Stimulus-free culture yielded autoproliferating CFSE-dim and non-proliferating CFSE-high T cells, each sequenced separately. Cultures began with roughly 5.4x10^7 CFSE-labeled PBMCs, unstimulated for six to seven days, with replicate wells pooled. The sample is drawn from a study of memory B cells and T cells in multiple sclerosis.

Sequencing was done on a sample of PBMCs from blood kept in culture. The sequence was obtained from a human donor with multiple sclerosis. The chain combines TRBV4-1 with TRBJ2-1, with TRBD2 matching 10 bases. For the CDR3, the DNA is TGCGCCAGCAGCCAACTCGGACTAGCGGCTTCCCCTTCACTCGACAATGAGCAGTTCTTC. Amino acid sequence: CASSQLGLAASPSLDNEQFF.